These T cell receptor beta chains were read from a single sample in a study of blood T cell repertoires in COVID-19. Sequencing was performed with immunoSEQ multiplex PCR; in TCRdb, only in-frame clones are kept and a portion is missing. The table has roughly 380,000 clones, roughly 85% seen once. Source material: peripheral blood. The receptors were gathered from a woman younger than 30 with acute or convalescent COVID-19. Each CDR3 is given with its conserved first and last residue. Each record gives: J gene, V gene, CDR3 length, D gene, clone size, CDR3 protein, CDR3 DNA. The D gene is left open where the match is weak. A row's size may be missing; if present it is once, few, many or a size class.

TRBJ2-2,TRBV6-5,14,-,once,CASSPTGNTGELFF,TGTGCCAGCAGTCCCACAGGGAACACCGGGGAGCTGTTTTTT
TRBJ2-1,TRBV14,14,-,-,CASSQDGRDNEQFF,TGTGCCAGCAGCCAAGATGGGCGGGACAATGAGCAGTTCTTC
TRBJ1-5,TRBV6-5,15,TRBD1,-,CASDREEYSNQPQHF,TGTGCCAGCGACAGGGAGGAATATAGCAATCAGCCCCAGCATTTT
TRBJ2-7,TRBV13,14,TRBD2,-,CASSLERGSYEQYF,TGTGCCAGCAGCTTAGAGCGGGGCTCCTACGAGCAGTACTTC
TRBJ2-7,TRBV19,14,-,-,CASSFKGGAYEQYF,TGTGCCAGTAGTTTTAAGGGGGGGGCCTACGAGCAGTACTTC
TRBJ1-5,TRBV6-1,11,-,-,CASSESKPQHF,TGTGCCAGCAGTGAATCCAAGCCCCAGCATTTT
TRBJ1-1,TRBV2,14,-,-,CASSVQGMNTEAFF,TGTGCCAGCAGTGTTCAGGGGATGAACACTGAAGCTTTCTTT
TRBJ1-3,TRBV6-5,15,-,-,CASSYGRTGGNTIYF,TGTGCCAGCAGTTACGGGAGGACTGGAGGGAACACCATATATTTT
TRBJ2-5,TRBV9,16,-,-,CASSGRGHPGQETQYF,TGTGCCAGCAGCGGAAGGGGACACCCCGGCCAAGAGACCCAGTACTTC
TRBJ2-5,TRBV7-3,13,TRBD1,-,CASSWGQGETQYF,TGTGCCAGCAGCTGGGGACAGGGAGAGACCCAGTACTTC
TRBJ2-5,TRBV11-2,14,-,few,CASSLAFAQETQYF,TGTGCCAGCAGCTTAGCGTTCGCCCAGGAGACCCAGTACTTC
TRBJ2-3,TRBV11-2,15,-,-,CASSFGLSRTDTQYF,TGTGCCAGCAGCTTTGGGCTGAGTCGCACAGATACGCAGTATTTT
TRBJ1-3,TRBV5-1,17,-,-,CASSLGLGTFVGNTIYF,TGCGCCAGCAGCTTGGGATTAGGGACATTCGTTGGAAACACCATATATTTT
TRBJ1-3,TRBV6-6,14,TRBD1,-,CASSAGTAGNTIYF,TGTGCCAGCAGTGCCGGGACAGCTGGAAACACCATATATTTT
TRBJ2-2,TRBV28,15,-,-,CASKTGGRGSGELFF,TGTGCCAGCAAAACAGGGGGGAGGGGAAGCGGGGAGCTGTTTTTT
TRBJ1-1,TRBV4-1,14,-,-,CASSQLGQNTEAFF,TGCGCCAGCAGCCAGTTGGGACAGAACACTGAAGCTTTCTTT
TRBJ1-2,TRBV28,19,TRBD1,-,CASSTAGRDRGPTGYGYTF,TGTGCCAGCAGTACCGCGGGGCGGGACAGGGGGCCTACTGGGTATGGCTACACCTTC
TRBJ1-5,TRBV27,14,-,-,CASSFQGFNQPQHF,TGTGCCAGCAGTTTTCAGGGCTTCAATCAGCCCCAGCATTTT
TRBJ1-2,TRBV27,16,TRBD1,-,CASSSFPGQGDYGYTF,TGTGCCAGCAGTTCGTTTCCCGGACAGGGCGATTATGGCTACACCTTC
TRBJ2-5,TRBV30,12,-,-,CAWRDYLGPQYF,TGTGCCTGGAGGGACTACTTGGGGCCCCAGTACTTC
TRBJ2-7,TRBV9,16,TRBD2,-,CASSVASGRAPYEQYF,TGTGCCAGCAGCGTGGCAAGCGGGAGGGCCCCCTACGAGCAGTACTTC
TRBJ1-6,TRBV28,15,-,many,CASRATATYNSPLHF,TGTGCCAGCAGAGCGACAGCGACCTATAATTCACCCCTCCACTTT
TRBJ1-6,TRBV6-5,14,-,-,CATDVVQGNSPLHF,TGTGCCACCGATGTAGTCCAGGGTAATTCACCCCTCCACTTT
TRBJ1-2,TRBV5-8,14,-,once,CASSLDITQGGYTF,TGTGCCAGCAGCTTGGACATAACACAGGGTGGCTACACCTTC
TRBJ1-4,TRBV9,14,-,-,CASSAGTGGEKLFF,TGTGCCAGCAGCGCCGGGACTGGGGGTGAAAAACTGTTTTTT
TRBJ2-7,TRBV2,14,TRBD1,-,CASIQTGAAYEQYF,TGTGCCAGCATCCAGACAGGGGCGGCCTACGAGCAGTACTTC
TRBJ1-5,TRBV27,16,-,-,CASSLSAVVGNQPQHF,TGTGCCAGCAGTTTATCCGCGGTCGTGGGCAATCAGCCCCAGCATTTT
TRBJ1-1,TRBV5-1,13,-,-,CASTTSWDTEAFF,TGCGCCAGCACCACTAGTTGGGACACTGAAGCTTTCTTT
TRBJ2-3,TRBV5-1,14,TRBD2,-,CASSPSGDTDTQYF,TGCGCCAGCAGCCCTAGCGGAGACACAGATACGCAGTATTTT
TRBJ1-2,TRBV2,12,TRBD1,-,CASSTGVYGYTF,TGTGCCAGCAGCACAGGGGTCTATGGCTACACCTTC
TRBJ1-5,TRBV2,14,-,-,CASSEVGGVQPQHF,TGTGCCAGCAGTGAAGTCGGAGGGGTTCAGCCCCAGCATTTT
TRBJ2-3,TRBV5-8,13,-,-,CASSLARQDTQYF,TGTGCCAGCAGCTTGGCCAGGCAGGATACGCAGTATTTT
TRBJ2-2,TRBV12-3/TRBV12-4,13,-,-,CASSYTPGGELFF,TGTGCCAGCAGTTATACTCCCGGCGGGGAGCTGTTTTTT
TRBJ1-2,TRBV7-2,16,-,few,CASSLLSTELNYGYTF,TGTGCCAGCAGCTTGTTAAGCACAGAGCTTAACTATGGCTACACCTTC
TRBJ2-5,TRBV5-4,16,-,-,CASSLLRGALGETQYF,TGTGCCAGCAGCTTGTTGCGTGGGGCGTTGGGAGAGACCCAGTACTTC
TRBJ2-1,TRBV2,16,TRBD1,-,CASKVGWDRGHNEQFF,TGTGCCAGCAAGGTTGGTTGGGACAGGGGGCACAATGAGCAGTTCTTC